A single sample is the source of the 7 T cell receptor beta chains below, sequenced in a study of T cells after yellow fever vaccination (dated by TCRdb to between 2018 and 2021). Libraries were prepared through 5' RACE. This sample was sequenced with an Illumina NovaSeq 6000. The public reads were reanalyzed by TCRdb: fastp trimming at Q25, MiXCR alignment, in-frame beta chains only. Every CDR3 protein is listed once, alongside the most common genes and DNA of its rows. Recorded for this sample are about 300,000 distinct CDR3 sequences; 7.5% to 9% of them occurred a single time. The ten largest clones take up around 3.4% of the sample. The treatment or condition label, as the study defines it: live attenuated yellow fever vaccine strain. The sample consisted of CD4+ T cells sorted from PBMCs, taken 5 days after the yellow fever booster vaccination. These receptors all come from a man between 18 and 29 years old who received the YFV17D yellow fever vaccine.

This clonotype has just a few counts. The CDR3 sequence: CASSLVTGGTEAFF. CDR3 coding DNA: TGCGCCAGCAGCTTGGTCACAGGGGGCACTGAAGCTTTCTTT. The chain joins TRBV5-1 to TRBJ1-1; 8 bases match TRBD1. Germline-derived CDR1 and CDR2 are SGHRS and YFSETQ. V shed 0 bases and J 4 bases; nucleotides not matched to a gene: 2. The CDR3 sequence is 14 residues long.

The chain has TRBV12-3 or TRBV12-4 and TRBJ2-7; D gene unclear. The CDR3 sequence is 13 residues long. V lost 2 bases and J 3 bases, leaving 8 bases between the germline ends. This chain's CDR3 is CASSLTGVYEQYF. The CDR3 coding sequence is TGTGCCAGCAGTTTAACTGGGGTCTACGAGCAGTACTTC.

This clonotype was counted ten times or more. The chain is built from TRBV25-1 and TRBJ2-2, with 11 bases aligning to TRBD2. The V and J ends lost 5 bases and 6 bases, in that order; junction bases with no gene match: 5. The CDR3 loop spans 15 amino acids. From germline, CDR1 is MGHDK and CDR2 SYGVNS. CDR3 sequence reads: CASSFSGGAPGELFF. Written as DNA, the CDR3 is TGTGCCAGCAGTTTTAGCGGGGGGGCGCCCGGGGAGCTGTTTTTT.

The J gene is TRBJ2-7, the V gene TRBV19, with D unclear. V was pared by 1 base and J by 0 bases, with 10 bases between. The germline V gene encodes CDR1 LNHDA and CDR2 SQIVND (reference sequence). The CDR3 loop spans 15 amino acids. The CDR3 DNA sequence: TGTGCCAGTAGTATAGCCACCGGAGTCTCCTACGAGCAGTACGTC. Translated, it gives CASSIATGVSYEQYV.

This sequence joins TRBV12-3 or TRBV12-4 and TRBJ1-2, with a possible D match to TRBD1 (5 bases). V shed 6 bases and J shed 5 bases, with 13 bases lying between them. The CDR3 sequence is 13 residues long. The CDR3, as DNA: TGTGCCAGCAGCCCGACAGAAACTTATGGCTACACCTTC. The encoded protein is CASSPTETYGYTF.

This clonotype was counted ten times or more. This chain joins TRBV3-1 and TRBJ1-6; 7 nucleotides align to TRBD1. Trimming cost V 4 bases and J 7 bases; bases outside gene matches: 4. This CDR3 has 14 residues. The V gene's germline CDR1 is LGHDT and CDR2 YNNKEL (reference sequence). The CDR3 sequence is CASSPGQRNSPLHF. The DNA of the CDR3 is TGTGCCAGCAGCCCGGGACAGCGAAATTCACCCCTCCACTTT.

This chain uses TRBV28 with TRBJ2-2, with 10 bases fitting TRBD1. Germline values: CDR1 MDHEN, CDR2 SYDVKM. Trimming cost V 0 bases and J 8 bases; bases outside gene matches: 9. This CDR3 spans 17 amino acids. CDR3 coding DNA: TGTGCCAGCAGTTTATGGGGACCGGGACAGGGGTCAGGGGAGCTGTTTTTT. It translates to CASSLWGPGQGSGELFF.